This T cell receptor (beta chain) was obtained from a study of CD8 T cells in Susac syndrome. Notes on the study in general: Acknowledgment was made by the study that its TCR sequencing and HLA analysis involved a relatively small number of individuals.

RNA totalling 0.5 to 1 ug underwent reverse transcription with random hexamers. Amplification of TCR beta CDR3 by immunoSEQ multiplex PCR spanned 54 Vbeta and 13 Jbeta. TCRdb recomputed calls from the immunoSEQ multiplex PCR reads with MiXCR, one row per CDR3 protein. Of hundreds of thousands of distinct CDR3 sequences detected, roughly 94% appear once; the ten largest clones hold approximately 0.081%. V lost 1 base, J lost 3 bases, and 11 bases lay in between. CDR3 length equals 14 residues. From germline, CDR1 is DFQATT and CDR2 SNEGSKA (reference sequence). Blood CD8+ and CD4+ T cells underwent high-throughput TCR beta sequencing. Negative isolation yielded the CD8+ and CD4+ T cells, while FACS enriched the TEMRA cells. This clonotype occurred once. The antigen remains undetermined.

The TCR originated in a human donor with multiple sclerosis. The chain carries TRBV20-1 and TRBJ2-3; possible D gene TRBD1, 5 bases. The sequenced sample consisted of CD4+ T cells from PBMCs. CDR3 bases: TGCAGTGCTAGAGCCCTACAGGCGACAGATACGCAGTATTTT. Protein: CSARALQATDTQYF.